One sample yielded the 27 T cell receptor beta chains listed below, sequenced in a study of T-cell memory formation after mild COVID-19. TCRdb recomputed calls from the 5' RACE reads with MiXCR, one row per CDR3 protein. The sample yields around 140,000 distinct CDR3 sequences, roughly a quarter seen once. The sequenced material came from PBMCs or a T cell subset sorted from them (not recorded which). The receptors were gathered from an adult woman who had mild COVID-19 (a few samples of this study predate the infection). Cell type and time point are not known.

A few counts support this clonotype. The chain combines TRBV10-3 with TRBJ2-7, with D uncertain. There are 15 residues in the CDR3. Germline loops: CDR1 ENHRY, CDR2 SYGVKD. Trimming removed 3 bases at V and 2 bases at J, with 14 bases between. The CDR3 spells CAISETQLAAYEQYF. The DNA for the CDR3 is TGTGCCATCAGTGAAACCCAACTCGCAGCCTACGAGCAGTACTTC.

The chain couples TRBV5-1 to TRBJ1-5, with 7 positions matching TRBD1. This CDR3 is built from 15 residues. V shed 3 bases and J 0 bases; nucleotides not matched to a gene: 3. Germline V gene data show CDR1 as SGHRS and CDR2 as YFSETQ. CDR3 sequence: CASSWTGNSNQPQHF. The CDR3 nucleotides are TGCGCCAGCAGCTGGACAGGCAATAGCAATCAGCCCCAGCATTTT.

The DNA for the CDR3 is TGTGCCAGCAGCCGGGGGGAGGATCATAGCGGGGAGCTGTTTTTT. Residues: CASSRGEDHSGELFF. This chain connects TRBV12-3 or TRBV12-4 to TRBJ2-2, with 7 bases fitting TRBD2. Trimming at V came to 6 bases and at J to 7 bases, leaving 11 bases not matched to a gene. This CDR3 has 15 amino acids.

This clonotype was recorded a few times. The gene calls are TRBV12-3 or TRBV12-4 and TRBJ2-1; D not certain. The length of the CDR3 is 14 residues. The V end was cut by 4 bases, the J end by 4 bases, with 11 bases between. The DNA of the CDR3 is TGTGCCAGCAGTTCGCACGCCACTTACAATGAGCAGTTCTTC. This gives the protein CASSSHATYNEQFF.

This clonotype was counted a few times. This rearrangement joins TRBV5-1 to TRBJ2-1; tentatively, D is TRBD1 or TRBD2 (5 bases each). V dropped 4 bases and J dropped 8 bases, with 25 bases sitting between them. This CDR3 has 17 residues. CDR1 and CDR2 (germline): SGHRS, YFSETQ. The CDR3 nucleotides are TGCGCCAGCAGCAGGGGAAACACGGGCGGAGGTTTGGATGAGCAGTTCTTC. This gives the protein CASSRGNTGGGLDEQFF.

The chain uses TRBV2 and TRBJ2-7; 12 bases align to TRBD2. The J segment lost 7 bases and the V segment lost 4 bases, leaving 2 bases of the junction unmatched. The CDR3 runs 13 residues. Germline V gives CDR1 SNHLY, CDR2 FYNNEI. CDR3 coding DNA: TGTGCCAGCAGTGTGCTAGCGGGAGGGGAGCAGTACTTC. It yields the protein CASSVLAGGEQYF.

V gene TRBV15 combines with J gene TRBJ2-2; a weak D match, TRBD1 (6 bases). V was pared by 0 bases and J by 1 base, with 9 bases between. The germline CDR1 and CDR2 sequences are LNHNV and YYDKDF (reference sequence). The CDR3 runs to 16 residues. Here the CDR3 reads CATSRERTVNTGELFF. The CDR3 bases are TGTGCCACCAGCAGAGAAAGGACAGTGAACACCGGGGAGCTGTTTTTT.

The chain employs TRBV6-5 and TRBJ1-5; D remains unclear. Germline CDR1 and CDR2: MNHEY and SVGAGI. Deletions cut 5 bases from V and 2 bases from J, with 7 bases between. The CDR3 runs to 13 residues. The CDR3 DNA is TGTGCCAGCAGTCCGAGGGGCAATCAGCCCCAGCATTTT. Its protein is CASSPRGNQPQHF.

This clonotype was seen only a few times. This rearrangement joins TRBV3-1 to TRBJ1-1, with no clear D. Germline-derived CDR1 and CDR2 are LGHDT and YNNKEL (reference sequence). This CDR3 region has 14 residues. V lost 2 bases, J lost 7 bases, and 14 bases lay in between. CDR3: CASSQLTPTDEAFF. CDR3 bases: TGTGCCAGCAGCCAACTTACGCCGACCGATGAAGCTTTCTTT.

The V call is TRBV6-2 or TRBV6-3, the J call TRBJ1-1, with D possibly being TRBD1 (6 bases). With 0 bases removed from V and 2 bases from J, the gap between germline ends came to 13 bases. CDR1 is MNHEY and CDR2 is SVGEGT in the germline V gene. CDR3 length: 16 amino acids. The CDR3, as DNA: TGTGCCAGCAGTTACTCACTGCGGACAGCCAACACTGAAGCTTTCTTT. Translation gives CASSYSLRTANTEAFF.

This sequence joins TRBV12-3 or TRBV12-4 and TRBJ2-2, with 9 nucleotides matching TRBD1. Unmatched junction bases numbered 4, after V lost 4 bases and J lost 7 bases. The CDR3 consists of 14 residues. CDR3 sequence reads: CASSSQGAIGELFF. CDR3 DNA: TGTGCCAGCAGTTCACAGGGGGCGATCGGGGAGCTGTTTTTT.

The chain is built from TRBV7-8 and TRBJ2-3; D unresolved. Germline CDR1 and CDR2: SGHVS and FQNEAQ. This CDR3 is 14 amino acids long. The V and J ends lost 5 bases and 0 bases respectively, with 9 bases between them. The CDR3 protein is CASSPMGSTDTQYF. DNA of the CDR3: TGTGCCAGCAGCCCCATGGGCAGCACAGATACGCAGTATTTT. The full variable domain, with the rest looked up from reference TRBV7-8 and TRBJ2-3, is GAGVSQSPRYKVAKRGQDVALRCDPISGHVSLFWYQQALGQGPEFLTYFQNEAQLDKSGLPSDRFFAERPEGSVSTLKIQRTQQEDSAVYLCASSPMGSTDTQYFGPGTRLTVL.

V is TRBV6-7 and J is TRBJ1-5, with a weak D call TRBD1 (6 bases). TRBV6-7 is marked as an open reading frame, function uncertain. The germline V and J ends were trimmed by 0 bases and 4 bases, with 7 bases remaining between them. This CDR3 is 14 amino acids long. The CDR3 sequence: CASSYSTGNQPQHF. For the CDR3, the DNA is TGTGCCAGCAGTTACTCCACAGGGAATCAGCCCCAGCATTTT.

This clonotype appeared many times. V usage is TRBV7-6 and J usage is TRBJ1-3, with TRBD1 as a possible D gene (5 bases). V was trimmed by 2 bases and J by 3 bases, leaving 11 bases between them. CDR1 and CDR2 (germline): SGHVS, FNYEAQ. The CDR3 has 15 amino acids. In DNA form, the CDR3 reads TGTGCCAGCAGCTTATCCGGGGGTGGTGGAAACACCATATATTTT. This codes for CASSLSGGGGNTIYF.

This clonotype turned up a few times. The chain couples TRBV29-1 to TRBJ2-3; D might be TRBD1 or TRBD2, each matching 5 bases. This CDR3 spans 16 amino acids. Germline lookup yields CDR1 SQVTM and CDR2 ANQGSEA. V was pared by 7 bases and J by 8 bases, with 28 bases between. Written as DNA, the CDR3 is TGCAGCGCCCGATCGAGGGACCTACGCTCACTTGGTACGCAGTATTTT. Amino acids: CSARSRDLRSLGTQYF.

V usage is TRBV30 and J usage is TRBJ2-2; 10 bases fit TRBD2. Germline lookup yields CDR1 GTSNPN and CDR2 SVGIG (reference sequence). Trimming removed 0 bases from V and 1 base from J; junction bases left unmatched: 5. The CDR3 totals 17 residues. The CDR3 DNA follows: TGTGCCTGGAGTGTGCTAGCGGGAGTCGTGAACACCGGGGAGCTGTTTTTT. The encoded protein is CAWSVLAGVVNTGELFF.

The chain is built from TRBV29-1 and TRBJ1-2; 8 bases are a match to TRBD1. The junction had 12 bases not matched to a gene; V was cut back by 7 bases and J by 5 bases. The CDR3 loop spans 14 amino acids. The germline V gene encodes CDR1 SQVTM and CDR2 ANQGSEA. The CDR3 reads CSARGQGGRYGYTF. The CDR3, as DNA: TGCAGCGCCCGAGGACAGGGTGGGAGGTATGGCTACACCTTC.

This rearrangement joins TRBV7-9 to TRBJ2-2; 7 bases are a match to TRBD2. Losses at the gene ends were 5 bases for V and 6 bases for J; bases not matched to a gene: 6. Germline-derived CDR1 and CDR2 are SEHNR and FQNEAQ (reference sequence). There are 14 residues in the CDR3. The CDR3 region has the DNA TGTGCCAGCAGCCCTAGGGGACTATCCGGGGAGCTGTTTTTT. Encoded protein: CASSPRGLSGELFF.

This clonotype was seen only a few times. The chain links TRBV6-6 to TRBJ1-2; 7 bases are a match to TRBD1. CDR3 length: 15 amino acids. V lost 0 bases, J lost 4 bases, and 5 bases stayed unmatched. The germline CDR1 and CDR2 sequences are MNHNY and SVGAGI (reference sequence). CDR3: CASSYSNRDSYGYTF. CDR3 sequence (DNA): TGTGCCAGCAGTTACTCGAACAGGGACAGCTATGGCTACACCTTC.

In its sample, this clonotype ranks as medium-sized. The gene calls are TRBV20-1 and TRBJ1-5; 8 bases agree with TRBD1. Germline CDR1 reads DFQATT; CDR2 reads SNEGSKA (reference sequence). V lost 6 bases, J lost 2 bases, and 12 bases stayed unmatched. The length of the CDR3 is 16 residues. The CDR3 DNA reads TGCAGTGCCACCGACAGGGGAATTTATGGCAATCAGCCCCAGCATTTT. Residues: CSATDRGIYGNQPQHF.

The chain carries TRBV11-3 and TRBJ2-5, with D possibly matching TRBD1 (5 bases). Germline V lookup: CDR1 SGHNT, CDR2 YENEEA. The CDR3 is made up of 15 amino acids. The V and J ends lost 5 bases and 5 bases respectively, with 18 bases between them. CDR3 loop: CASSTSPGGHETQYF. The DNA for the CDR3 is TGTGCCAGCAGCACGAGCCCCGGCGGACATGAGACCCAGTACTTC.

This clonotype was found a few times. V is TRBV7-9 and J is TRBJ2-7; D possibly corresponds to TRBD1 (6 bases). CDR3 length: 12 residues. V was clipped by 5 bases and J by 9 bases, with 14 bases between them. Germline V gene lookup returns CDR1 SEHNR and CDR2 FQNEAQ (reference sequence). The CDR3 DNA is TGTGCCAGCAGCCCACAGGGAGAGGGGCAGTACTTC. Residues: CASSPQGEGQYF.

The chain carries TRBV6-6 and TRBJ2-1; D remains unclear. V lost 8 bases to trimming and J lost 4 bases, with 12 bases between them. Germline V lookup: CDR1 MNHNY, CDR2 SVGAGI (reference sequence). This CDR3 is built from 13 residues. CDR3: CASRPDPYNEQFF. In DNA, the CDR3 is TGTGCCAGCCGACCCGACCCATACAATGAGCAGTTCTTC.

This clonotype appeared many times. The V gene is TRBV12-3 or TRBV12-4, the J gene TRBJ2-1; TRBD2 is a possible D gene (6 bases). V was cut by 9 bases and J by 1 base, with 22 bases left in between. This CDR3 region has 17 residues. CDR3 sequence (DNA): TGTGCCAGGCCCTGGGACTCGCTCTGCCTTTCCTACAATGAGCAGTTCTTC. Its protein is CARPWDSLCLSYNEQFF.

This sequence joins TRBV9 and TRBJ2-2, with 8 bases matching TRBD2. The CDR3 sequence is 16 residues long. The germline gives CDR1 SGDLS, CDR2 YYNGEE. The J segment lost 3 bases and the V segment lost 0 bases, leaving 4 bases of the junction unmatched. CDR3 DNA: TGTGCCAGCAGCGTAGCTATCGGGGGGGACACCGGGGAGCTGTTTTTT. Amino acids: CASSVAIGGDTGELFF.

V and J are TRBV11-1 and TRBJ2-5, with TRBD1 identical over 12 bases. After removal of 5 bases from V and 6 bases from J, the junction contained 7 bases not matched to a gene. This CDR3 region has 15 residues. CDR1 and CDR2 (germline): SGHAT, FQDESV (reference sequence). The CDR3 region has the DNA TGTGCCAGCAGCGGGCCGGGACAGGGGGCAAAGACCCAGTACTTC. This translates into CASSGPGQGAKTQYF. Looking up the rest from reference TRBV11-1 and TRBJ2-5 gives the full variable domain: EAEVAQSPRYKITEKSQAVAFWCDPISGHATLYWYRQILGQGPELLVQFQDESVVDDSQLPKDRFSAERLKGVDSTLKIQPAELGDSAMYLCASSGPGQGAKTQYFGPGTRLLVL.

This clonotype was seen a handful of times. The gene calls are TRBV7-9 and TRBJ2-3, with 7 bases fitting TRBD1. With V trimmed by 6 bases and J by 0 bases, 9 bases remained unmatched. This CDR3 contains 16 residues. The germline V gene encodes CDR1 SEHNR and CDR2 FQNEAQ (reference sequence). CDR3 in DNA: TGTGCCAGCAGTTCTCTGGGGACAGCAAGCACAGATACGCAGTATTTT. Protein product: CASSSLGTASTDTQYF. The full variable domain, with the rest looked up from reference TRBV7-9 and TRBJ2-3, is DTGVSQNPRHKITKRGQNVTFRCDPISEHNRLYWYRQTLGQGPEFLTYFQNEAQLEKSRLLSDRFSAERPKGSFSTLEIQRTEQGDSAMYLCASSSLGTASTDTQYFGPGTRLTVL.